This entry features one TCR beta chain sequence. Its target is not known. Naive and memory CD4+ T cells were cultured with CEF, then survey-sequenced. Libraries were prepared by immunoSEQ multiplex PCR; TCRdb keeps only in-frame clonotypes and omits some of them. Among tens of thousands of clones, about four fifths were seen once, and the ten largest hold under 3.5%. The CDR3 runs 13 residues. The germline CDR1 and CDR2 sequences are MNHEY and SVGAGI. Deletions cut 11 bases from V and 4 bases from J, with 17 bases between. The sample comes from a study of CD4 T cells in relation to SARS-CoV-2 and coronaviruses. Across the whole study: Shared crossreactive spike epitopes were mapped to their HLA restriction. Study-wide results and caveats: Culture-expanded clones reflect memory recall rather than primary priming during culture.

Sorted naive or memory CD4+ cells met CEF peptides for around eleven days. The TCR was taken from an adult with COVID-19. The V and J genes are TRBV6-5 and TRBJ1-2, with no clear D. The sample was memory CD4+ T cells from PBMCs, cultured in vitro. The CDR3 sequence: CAGRSSPLYGYTF. DNA of the CDR3: TGTGCCGGCCGGTCCTCACCACTCTATGGCTACACCTTC.